A single sample is the source of the 27 T cell receptor beta chains below, sequenced in a study of sequential checkpoint blockade in melanoma. The sample's treatment: randomized to nivolumab then ipilimumab (arm A) or the reverse (arm B). Data came from immunoSEQ multiplex PCR; TCRdb stores just in-frame clones and leaves some out. The data contain roughly 5,000 clones, less than 20% of them singletons. Sequences were derived from tumor tissue (inferred from file names), sampled from a patient given nivolumab and ipilimumab in sequence. These receptors all stem from a human donor with melanoma.

This clone is termed medium-sized. This chain links TRBV6-8 with TRBJ2-7; perhaps TRBD2 as D (5 bases). Germline V CDR1 and CDR2: MNHGY, SAAAGT. With 0 bases removed from V and 0 bases from J, the gap between germline ends came to 12 bases. CDR3 length equals 16 residues. CDR3 sequence (DNA): TGTGCCAGCAGTTACTCAGGGCGGGCCAACTCCTACGAGCAGTACTTC. Translating it yields CASSYSGRANSYEQYF.

This clone was observed a few times. The chain recombines TRBV28 with TRBJ1-5; D perhaps matches TRBD1 (6 bases). V was clipped by 6 bases and J by 0 bases, with 18 bases between them. Germline V lookup: CDR1 MDHEN, CDR2 SYDVKM. The CDR3 is made up of 17 amino acids. The CDR3 bases are TGTGCCAGCAGCTTACCCCCCAGGGGACTTAGCAATCAGCCCCAGCATTTT. Residues: CASSLPPRGLSNQPQHF.

This clone appeared many times. The chain carries TRBV11-3 and TRBJ2-4, with 12 nucleotides matching TRBD2. This CDR3 contains 16 residues. The germline V gene has CDR1 SGHNT and CDR2 YENEEA. V shed 5 bases, J shed 3 bases, and the junction held 5 bases outside the gene matches. In DNA, the CDR3 is TGTGCCAGCAGCCAACCTAGCGGGGGGGGCAAAAACATTCAGTACTTC. Translation: CASSQPSGGGKNIQYF.

For the CDR3, the DNA is TGTGCCAGCAGCCAGGGACTAGCGACTGGGGCCAACGTCCTGACTTTC. It yields the protein CASSQGLATGANVLTF. V gene TRBV6-8 combines with J gene TRBJ2-6; 10 nucleotides align to TRBD2. V gave up 6 bases and J gave up 2 bases; unmatched junction bases: 4. The CDR3 length is 16 residues. The V gene's germline CDR1 is MNHGY and CDR2 SAAAGT.

The chain has TRBV6-8 and TRBJ2-7, with a weak D call TRBD2 (6 bases). CDR1 is MNHGY, CDR2 SAAAGT, per germline. V was shortened by 3 bases and J by 0 bases, with 12 bases between the two germline ends. The CDR3 contains 15 residues. DNA of the CDR3: TGTGCCAGCAGTTATTTCCTAGCGAGCTCCTACGAGCAGTACTTC. This encodes CASSYFLASSYEQYF.

The rearrangement uses TRBV6-8 and TRBJ1-5; unclear D gene. CDR1 and CDR2 from the germline V gene are MNHGY and SAAAGT. V lost 1 base and J 6 bases, leaving 4 bases between the germline ends. The CDR3 has 12 residues. The CDR3 DNA reads as TGTGCCAGCAGTTACTATACTCAGCCCCAGCATTTT. Protein product: CASSYYTQPQHF.

A single count supports this clone. The chain is built from TRBV19 and TRBJ1-5; D remains ambiguous. Germline CDR1 is LNHDA and CDR2 is SQIVND (reference sequence). V lost 1 base, J lost 3 bases, and 7 bases lay in between. The CDR3 is 14 residues long. The chain's CDR3 is CASSIAGFNQPQHF. CDR3 sequence (DNA): TGTGCCAGTAGTATAGCGGGTTTCAATCAGCCCCAGCATTTT.

This clone was observed at least ten times. The chain couples TRBV11-3 to TRBJ2-1, with 8 bases that match TRBD1. The J segment lost 7 bases and the V segment lost 7 bases, leaving 12 bases of the junction unmatched. Per the germline V gene, CDR1 is SGHNT and CDR2 is YENEEA. The CDR3 has 15 amino acids. In DNA form, the CDR3 reads TGTGCCAGCAACCAGGTTCGGACAGGGAGAAATGAGCAGTTCTTC. Encoded protein: CASNQVRTGRNEQFF.

The chain employs TRBV28 and TRBJ1-3; D uncertain. Germline loops: CDR1 MDHEN, CDR2 SYDVKM. The germline V and J ends were trimmed by 3 bases and 3 bases, with 3 bases remaining between them. This CDR3 has 12 amino acids. CDR3 sequence (DNA): TGTGCCAGCAGTTTTTTTGGAAACACCATATATTTT. Translation: CASSFFGNTIYF.

This clone has ten or more counts. V and J are TRBV6-8 and TRBJ2-5; 9 bases are a match to TRBD1. CDR1 MNHGY and CDR2 SAAAGT come from the germline V gene. V was pared by 10 bases and J by 0 bases, with 3 bases of the junction left unmatched. This CDR3 is built from 13 residues. The CDR3 reads CANRDRDQETQYF. The CDR3, as DNA: TGTGCCAACCGGGACAGGGACCAAGAGACCCAGTACTTC.

The chain joins TRBV19 to TRBJ2-2; TRBD1 might be the D (5 bases). CDR3 length: 14 amino acids. Trimming shortened V by 5 bases and J by 5 bases, and 12 bases separated the two germline ends. Germline CDR1 and CDR2: LNHDA and SQIVND (reference sequence). In DNA, the CDR3 is TGTGCCAGTAGTCTAACCAGGGTGACCGGGGAGCTGTTTTTT. Translation: CASSLTRVTGELFF.

The genes are TRBV7-6 and TRBJ1-1; maybe TRBD1 (5 bases). The CDR3 is made up of 14 amino acids. Germline CDR1 reads SGHVS; CDR2 reads FNYEAQ. V lost 2 bases to trimming and J lost 1 base, with 8 bases between them. CDR3 amino acids: CASSLPGKNTEAFF. The CDR3 DNA follows: TGTGCCAGCAGCTTACCAGGGAAGAACACTGAAGCTTTCTTT.

This chain connects TRBV9 to TRBJ1-1, with D uncertain. The CDR3 is made up of 12 amino acids. The germline gives CDR1 SGDLS, CDR2 YYNGEE. Trimming removed 0 bases at V and 0 bases at J, with 0 bases between. Here the CDR3 DNA reads TGTGCCAGCAGCGTAGTGAACACTGAAGCTTTCTTT. Its translation is CASSVVNTEAFF.

The rearrangement uses TRBV5-1 and TRBJ1-1; no definite D call. Trimming left V 1 base short and J 4 bases short, with 23 bases between. Germline CDR1 reads SGHRS; CDR2 reads YFSETQ. The CDR3 has 18 amino acids. The CDR3: CASSLNRPGRPQGTEAFF. In DNA form, the CDR3 reads TGCGCCAGCAGCTTGAATCGTCCTGGGAGGCCACAAGGCACTGAAGCTTTCTTT. Using reference TRBV5-1 and TRBJ1-1 for the parts outside the CDR3, the full variable domain is KAGVTQTPRYLIKTRGQQVTLSCSPISGHRSVSWYQQTPGQGLQFLFEYFSETQRNKGNFPGRFSGRQFSNSRSEMNVSTLELGDSALYLCASSLNRPGRPQGTEAFFGQGTRLTVV.

The J gene is TRBJ1-6, the V gene TRBV5-1; D remains ambiguous. Germline V gene sequence: CDR1 SGHRS, CDR2 YFSETQ. Trimming pared 7 bases from V and 4 bases from J, leaving 18 bases between. The CDR3 runs 16 residues. CDR3 amino acids: CASRNPAEPYNSPLHF. CDR3 in DNA: TGCGCCAGCCGAAACCCCGCAGAACCTTATAATTCACCCCTCCACTTT.

J is TRBJ2-1 and V is TRBV19; TRBD1 or TRBD2 may be the D gene (5 bases each). Germline CDR1 is LNHDA and CDR2 is SQIVND (reference sequence). Trimming removed 3 bases from V and 5 bases from J, with 17 bases in between. The CDR3 length is 16 residues. The CDR3 DNA reads as TGTGCCAGTAGTATCGCCCCTGGGGGACGTCACAATGAGCAGTTCTTC. Protein product: CASSIAPGGRHNEQFF.

This clone was observed a few times. V is TRBV11-3 and J is TRBJ1-5; D perhaps matches TRBD1 (6 bases). CDR3 length: 15 residues. Germline V CDR1 and CDR2: SGHNT, YENEEA. Between the trimmed V and J ends, which lost 5 bases and 3 bases, there was a span of 14 bases. DNA of the CDR3: TGTGCCAGCAGCCCGGGGGGACACCCCAATCAGCCCCAGCATTTT. This gives the protein CASSPGGHPNQPQHF.

Many counts were recorded for this clone. The chain recombines TRBV11-3 with TRBJ1-1; TRBD1 might be the D (5 bases). Germline values: CDR1 SGHNT, CDR2 YENEEA. Trimming removed 2 bases from V and 4 bases from J, with 11 bases in between. CDR3 length: 14 amino acids. This CDR3 is CASSLQGGGTEAFF. The CDR3 DNA reads as TGTGCCAGCAGCTTACAGGGCGGGGGCACTGAAGCTTTCTTT.

V usage is TRBV23-1 and J usage is TRBJ1-5; tentatively, D is TRBD1 (6 bases). TRBV23-1 belongs to the ORF category, with a function that is uncertain. CDR3 length: 13 amino acids. Deletions cut 6 bases from V and 11 bases from J, with 17 bases between. The CDR3: CASSLDPGVTQHF. CDR3 in DNA: TGCGCCAGCAGCTTGGACCCAGGGGTGACCCAGCATTTT.

The V and J genes are TRBV28 and TRBJ2-7; 10 bases agree with TRBD1. V was clipped by 3 bases and J by 0 bases; unmatched bases: 2. This CDR3 comprises 15 residues. Germline V gene data show CDR1 as MDHEN and CDR2 as SYDVKM. CDR3 sequence reads: CASSFWTGGSYEQYF. The CDR3, as DNA: TGTGCCAGCAGTTTTTGGACAGGGGGCTCCTACGAGCAGTACTTC.

This chain links TRBV5-1 with TRBJ1-1; 7 nucleotides line up with TRBD1. Germline loops: CDR1 SGHRS, CDR2 YFSETQ. J gave up 0 bases and V 1 base, and 6 bases lay outside the gene matches. CDR3 length: 16 residues. The CDR3 coding sequence is TGCGCCAGCAGCTTGCAAGGGGGCGCGATGAACACTGAAGCTTTCTTT. This gives the protein CASSLQGGAMNTEAFF.

In this sample, this clone is medium-sized. V usage is TRBV29-1 and J usage is TRBJ2-7; TRBD2 is a possible D gene (6 bases). CDR3 length: 15 amino acids. From germline, CDR1 is SQVTM and CDR2 ANQGSEA. V gave up 6 bases and J gave up 2 bases, with 20 bases separating them. CDR3 nucleotide sequence: TGCAGCGTGGGGGGATGGCCAGGGAACCCCTACGAGCAGTACTTC. Its translation is CSVGGWPGNPYEQYF.

This chain joins TRBV19 and TRBJ2-1, with D perhaps matching TRBD1 or TRBD2 (7 bases each). V was shortened by 6 bases and J by 4 bases, with 16 bases between the two germline ends. Per the germline V gene, CDR1 is LNHDA and CDR2 is SQIVND (reference sequence). The CDR3 covers 15 residues. CDR3 sequence reads: CASRSGGRGYNEQFF. CDR3 in DNA: TGTGCCAGTAGATCGGGGGGCAGGGGGTACAATGAGCAGTTCTTC.

By sample share, this clone is medium-sized. One junction end disagrees with the germline gene, perhaps due to a read error. The chain recombines TRBV19 with TRBJ2-5, with D unclear. Germline values: CDR1 LNHDA, CDR2 SQIVND (reference sequence). The CDR3 is 12 amino acids. CDR3 sequence: CASSIDQETQYF. The DNA for the CDR3 is TGTGCCAGTAGTATTGACCAGGAGACCCAGTACTTC.

This clone came up many times. This chain joins TRBV11-3 and TRBJ2-3, with a weak D call TRBD2 (7 bases). CDR1 SGHNT and CDR2 YENEEA come from the germline V gene. Trimming stripped 5 bases from V and 1 base from J, with 13 bases between. This CDR3 contains 15 residues. The CDR3 reads CASSIEGGGTDTQYF. The CDR3 region has the DNA TGTGCCAGCAGCATCGAGGGGGGGGGCACAGATACGCAGTATTTT.

The sample holds a few counts of this clone. The V and J genes are TRBV28 and TRBJ1-2, with unresolved D. The V gene lost 10 bases and the J gene lost 2 bases, with 11 bases spanning the gap. Per germline, CDR1 MDHEN and CDR2 SYDVKM. The CDR3 is 12 residues long. The CDR3 bases are TGTGCCACCCTAGGGATAAACTATGGCTACACCTTC. Protein product: CATLGINYGYTF.

This clone has at least ten counts. V and J are TRBV13 and TRBJ1-2; possibly TRBD1 for D (5 bases). V gave up 0 bases and J gave up 6 bases, with 8 bases separating them. There are 13 residues in the CDR3. Per germline, CDR1 PRHDT and CDR2 FYEKMQ (reference sequence). The CDR3 loop is CASSLGQGHGYTF. The CDR3 nucleotides read TGTGCCAGCAGCTTAGGTCAGGGTCATGGCTACACCTTC.